This T cell receptor beta chain was identified during a study of cytomegalovirus exposure and HLA in healthy donors (dated by TCRdb to 2017 to 2019). For context, the study as a whole: According to an earlier analysis of around 600 of the donors, about 179 million T cells yielded 120 million or so unique TCR beta sequences and about 300 Gb of sequence data. Around 320 gigabases of sequencing data and approximately 85 million unique TCR sequences were included in an early release covering about 600 HLA-typed donors. Of the approximately 400 genotyped donors, 70% to 90% were placed in the genetic ancestry cluster associated with self-reported Caucasian donors. The study was designed to test whether signatures of past pathogen exposure could be identified by cataloging public T cell receptors. Using immunosequencing, the study profiled T cell repertoires from 666 subjects and related those repertoires to cytomegalovirus serostatus. Along with the approximately 700-subject first cohort, a separate validation cohort of over a hundred different subjects was used. High-throughput TCR immunosequencing, statistical association of individual TCRs with disease status, and machine learning were combined to predict cytomegalovirus infection status. To study patterns of TCR occurrence, a later analysis re-analyzed previously published TCR beta repertoires from 700 or so donors and added high-resolution HLA genotyping. Rather than using new phenotypic data, the later analysis identified candidate immune exposures from TCR beta sequences and from how often those sequences occurred across donors. In an earlier analysis of around 540 of the donors, high-throughput TCR beta sequencing was used to judge whether each TCR beta V gene segment behaved as functional or pseudogenic. Alongside the repertoire data, information on donor age, sex, ethnicity and CMV serostatus was compiled. A later genetic analysis used genome-wide SNP genotypes for about 65% of the 666 donors, treating that subset as a discovery cohort. All discovery cohort repertoires had been generated using a single sequencing platform. HLA typing included class I and class II loci at four-digit resolution. The number of donors typed differed by locus, with roughly 620-630 for A, B, C, DRB1 and DQB1, about 500 for DQA1, over 600 for DPA1, and approximately 470 for DPB1. Because of strong linkage in the cohort, roughly five DR-DQ haplotypes were treated as single units for association and clustering. Among 300 to 450 genotyped donors of the cohort, an average of about 240,000 unique TCR beta nucleotide sequences were sequenced per donor, around 18% of them non-productive. What the authors observed across the whole study: The only immune exposure information available for the cohort was CMV serostatus. The classifier was reported to diagnose cytomegalovirus status with high specificity and sensitivity in both the original cohort and the validation cohort. An earlier analysis of approximately 500 of the donors showed that most TCR beta V segments appeared in productive rearrangements either about 87% or about 30% of the time, which broadly matched IMGT annotations. A later analysis found that HLA-associated TCR beta chains were more clonally expanded and had lower generation probabilities than equally common non-associated chains. In vitro tests confirmed that three of the cytomegalovirus-associated TCR beta chains recognize cytomegalovirus antigens. Most TCR sequences were seen in very few donors, while some public TCRs were found in many individuals. In a later genetic analysis, a missense DCLRE1C variant was associated with V-gene and J-gene trimming of TCR beta chains, and the association was replicated in an independent cohort. A later analysis associated approximately 17,000 TCR beta sequences with specific HLA alleles at a false discovery rate of 0.05. Roughly uniform sequencing depth across donors was assumed in presence/absence analyses, although this assumption may not hold. A later analysis reported that several top co-occurrence clusters appeared linked to parvovirus B19, influenza, CMV and Epstein-Barr virus. A cluster of highly shared sequence variants was judged likely to be a technical artifact of the sequencing pipeline. The study gave a list of about 170 TCR beta chains associated with cytomegalovirus. Because some donors lacked HLA typing at each locus, the association tests relied only on the typed subset. Because counts were too low, 15 to 20 rarely observed V segments, including chromosome 9 orphons, were excluded from the earlier analysis of fewer than 650 of the donors. The cohort was sequenced for TCR beta chains only, and without alpha or paired-chain data the features that could be detected were limited. In a later analysis, the rate of TCR association differed among HLA loci, with DRB1 alleles having the most associated TCRs and HLA-C alleles having the fewest. According to the authors, the approach could potentially be generalized to other disease states and immunological phenotypes. Compared with the approximately 670-donor mean, donors in an Asian-associated ancestry cluster had fewer N-insertions in productive TCRs, according to a later genetic analysis. Correlated functional status among segregating V segments might be attributable to linkage disequilibrium, but an unknown experimental factor could not be ruled out. According to a later analysis, most CMV-associated TCR beta chains appeared to be HLA-restricted, and the HLA associations seemed to be driven largely by CMV exposure. When HLA alleles, especially DR and DQ, strongly co-occurred, TCR associations were difficult to assign to individual alleles. A further reported finding was that TCR beta sequences accurately predicted the HLA-A and HLA-B alleles for most subjects in the first cohort.

The library was made by the immunoSEQ multiplex PCR assay. For the multiplex PCR, a mixture combining 60 forward primers for TCR Vbeta segments and 13 reverse primers for TCR Jbeta segments was used. Amplification of the CDR3 region of rearranged TCR beta genes was performed with a multiplex PCR assay on genomic DNA. The amplified TCR beta libraries were sequenced on the Illumina HiSeq System as 87-base-pair reads. For the original study's pipeline: Across the 500 to 700 repertoires, a later analysis counted 60 million to 90 million unique TCR beta chains, roughly 11 million of which were shared by at least two donors. A nearest-neighbor algorithm error-corrected the raw reads and collapsed the reads into unique sequences, merging closely related sequences to remove PCR and sequencing errors. CDR3 sequences were aligned to IMGT reference sequences to assign V, D and J gene segments. Each retained sequence needed at least a six-nucleotide match to both a V gene segment and a J gene segment. Rearrangements were classified as productive when the CDR3 lacked stop codons and remained in frame with V and J, and all other rearrangements were classified as non-productive. CDR3 was defined by IMGT convention, running from the second conserved V-encoded cysteine to the conserved J-encoded phenylalanine. In an earlier analysis of around 570 of the donors, sequences lacking an unambiguous match to a single V gene segment were excluded. An earlier analysis of several hundred of the donors called V segments functional above 56.7% productive rearrangements and segregating when the between-donor standard deviation exceeded 5%. To diagnose cytomegalovirus status from the catalog of TCR beta chain sequences, a statistical classification framework was built. A later analysis assigned V and J genes by comparing TCR nucleotide sequences with IMGT/GENE-DB human TR gene sequences. A later analysis assigned CDR3 sequences and most-parsimonious VDJ recombination scenarios with the TCRdist pipeline. A later analysis defined each TCR beta chain by its CDR3 amino acid sequence plus V-gene family, and excluded reads lacking a unique V-gene family. To address suspected cross-contamination and a sequencing artifact, a later analysis removed 550 to 750 highly shared, low-generation-probability nucleotide sequences. In a later analysis, a clonal expansion index was calculated for each public chain from normalized within-repertoire ranks of inferred template counts. In a later analysis, generation probabilities were computed using a VDJ recombination model fitted to out-of-frame rearrangements, and the results were checked against IGoR. Hypergeometric tests were used in a later analysis to score TCR-TCR, TCR-HLA and TCR-CMV co-occurrence, with a repertoire-size bias correction applied to the TCR pairs. A later analysis estimated false discovery rates by permuting HLA or CMV assignments 20 times. In a later analysis, co-occurring TCRs were grouped using DBSCAN, with TCRdist sequence similarity added in when clustering inside HLA-allele-positive subsets. Repertoires with fewer than 30,000 or more than 120,000 public chains, plus five repertoires with anomalous nucleotide sharing, were excluded from co-occurrence clustering. TCRdb holds this immuneACCESS table with in-frame rearrangements only. Some clones are missing; in checked studies, unresolved V genes explain under half, and the rest has no known cause. D and trimming were read from the DNA, whereas the V and J calls and clone size are those reported in that table. This sample comprises under 200,000 clones, over 80% of them detected only once. Of the sample, roughly 2% is held by the ten largest clones.

In total, more than 500 healthy bone marrow donors made up the cohort. All cohort members were sampled while nominally healthy, although unrecorded immune exposures were likely present. Of the 666 cohort members, just under 300 had a positive CMV serostatus and 352 had a negative one, while no CMV serostatus was recorded for the donor. A peripheral blood sample was collected from each donor, and TCR beta sequencing was performed on peripheral blood mononuclear cells. Genomic DNA extraction from the blood cell samples was performed with the Qiagen DNeasy Blood Extraction Kit. Concerning this clone: Its antigen has not been determined. It has no much larger one-base neighbor in the sample; base qualities were not kept.

The sample was PBMCs. The clonotype originates from a human donor in good health.

The CDR3 protein is CSARVYTEAFF. The nucleotides are TGCAGTGCTAGAGTATACACTGAAGCTTTCTTT. This chain is built from TRBV20-1 and TRBJ1-1, with no confidently assigned D gene. Counted from cysteine to phenylalanine, this CDR3 has 11 amino acids. Of all the DNA, just the CDR3 is kept, 33 bases in frame from base 1. Reading the germline V gene (reference sequence) gives CDR1 DFQATT and CDR2 SNEGSKA. Trimming at the junction amounts to 1 base on V and 3 bases on J, and the germline ends lie 3 bases apart.